This record looks at one TCR beta chain sequence and its context. The PCR contained 60 Vbeta and 13 Jbeta primers. Only in-frame clones appear in the TCRdb table, and some are missing; sequencing was by immunoSEQ multiplex PCR. The repertoire holds around 190,000 clones, around 73% seen once, with just under 3% in the top ten. These data belong to a study of cytomegalovirus exposure and HLA in healthy donors. The TCR sequence derives from a woman aged 25 to 39 in good health and CMV-seronegative. The sample taken for sequencing was PBMCs.

The CDR3 spells CASSLGTELEQYF. DNA of the CDR3: TGCGCCAGCAGCTTGGGGACAGAGCTAGAGCAGTACTTC. This chain connects TRBV5-1 to TRBJ2-7; maybe TRBD1 (6 bases). Trimming left V 0 bases short and J 7 bases short, with 11 bases between. This CDR3 is 13 amino acids long. CDR1 is SGHRS and CDR2 is YFSETQ in the germline V gene.